The 25 T cell receptor beta chains presented below share a single source sample, sequenced in a study of T cell changes during pregnancy in multiple sclerosis. Some clones are missing from TCRdb's copy, which holds only in-frame ones; the method was immunoSEQ multiplex PCR. The sample comprises about 75,000 clones, approximately 93% of which are singletons, and less than 0.15% rests with the top ten. This specimen consisted of CD4+ T cells from peripheral blood mononuclear cells, obtained after pregnancy. These receptor sequences come from a female donor with multiple sclerosis, enrolled in a pregnancy study.

This clone was found once. The chain combines TRBV18 with TRBJ1-1; D is ambiguous. V was shortened by 0 bases and J by 0 bases, with 8 bases between the two germline ends. Germline V CDR1 and CDR2: KGHSH, LQKENI. The CDR3 covers 15 residues. The CDR3 nucleotides read TGTGCCAGCTCACCACCGGGCAGGATGAACACTGAAGCTTTCTTT. Translating it yields CASSPPGRMNTEAFF.

V is TRBV7-9 and J is TRBJ2-5; perhaps TRBD2 as D (5 bases). The CDR3 has 13 residues. Trimming took 4 bases from V and 5 from J, leaving 11 bases between them. Germline V gene data show CDR1 as SEHNR and CDR2 as FQNEAQ (reference sequence). The CDR3 is CASSSGSGETQYF. CDR3 DNA sequence: TGTGCCAGCAGCTCGGGAAGTGGGGAGACCCAGTACTTC.

V usage is TRBV5-4 and J usage is TRBJ2-7; D might be TRBD1 (6 bases). Trimming removed 4 bases from V and 0 bases from J, with 14 bases in between. CDR1 is SGHNT and CDR2 is YYREEE in the germline V gene (reference sequence). The CDR3 totals 15 residues. The CDR3 bases are TGTGCCAGCAGCCGCCCAGGGGTGTCCTCCTACGAGCAGTACTTC. It codes for CASSRPGVSSYEQYF.

Written as DNA, the CDR3 is TGTGCCTGGAGTGGGGGGACACATAATCAGCCCCAGCATTTT. This codes for CAWSGGTHNQPQHF. The chain recombines TRBV30 with TRBJ1-5, with D tentatively TRBD1 (6 bases). V was pared by 1 base and J by 4 bases, with 11 bases between. The CDR3 extends over 14 amino acids. Germline CDR1 reads GTSNPN; CDR2 reads SVGIG (reference sequence).

The genes are TRBV6-6 and TRBJ1-4; tentative D call: TRBD1 (6 bases). This CDR3 has 15 amino acids. From germline, CDR1 is MNHNY and CDR2 SVGAGI (reference sequence). Trimming stripped 6 bases from V and 5 bases from J, with 16 bases between. The chain's CDR3 is CASSSTRGVNEKLFF. The DNA for the CDR3 is TGTGCCAGCAGCTCAACCAGGGGAGTGAATGAAAAACTGTTTTTT.

The rearrangement joins TRBV28 to TRBJ2-5; D gene unclear. With 4 bases removed from V and 2 bases from J, the gap between germline ends came to 8 bases. CDR3 length equals 13 residues. The germline V gene encodes CDR1 MDHEN and CDR2 SYDVKM. The CDR3 loop reads CASSSGSQETQYF. Written as DNA, the CDR3 is TGTGCCAGCAGTTCCGGTTCTCAAGAGACCCAGTACTTC.

This chain links TRBV27 with TRBJ2-7, with 9 nucleotides matching TRBD2. CDR1 is MNHEY and CDR2 is SMNVEV in the germline V gene (reference sequence). This CDR3 is 15 amino acids long. V shed 2 bases and J 2 bases; nucleotides not matched to a gene: 4. CDR3 sequence reads: CASSLRLAGTYEQYF. CDR3 DNA sequence: TGTGCCAGCAGTTTACGGCTAGCGGGGACCTACGAGCAGTACTTC.

V is TRBV20-1 and J is TRBJ1-1; no clear D gene. The germline V gene encodes CDR1 DFQATT and CDR2 SNEGSKA (reference sequence). Between the trimmed V and J ends, which lost 6 bases and 1 base, there was a span of 6 bases. The CDR3 is 11 residues long. In DNA, the CDR3 is TGCAGTGCACCGGGGAACACTGAAGCTTTCTTT. It encodes CSAPGNTEAFF.

The CDR3 nucleotides are TGTGCCAGCAGTTTATCTCAGGACAGGGCCTCCTACGAGCAGTACTTC. This translates into CASSLSQDRASYEQYF. This sequence joins TRBV27 and TRBJ2-7; 8 bases map to TRBD1. There are 16 residues in the CDR3. V lost 0 bases and J lost 0; bases outside the gene matches: 4. Germline V gene sequence: CDR1 MNHEY, CDR2 SMNVEV (reference sequence).

The rearrangement links TRBV25-1 to TRBJ1-2; TRBD1 might be the D (5 bases). This CDR3 region has 15 residues. Trimming cost V 6 bases and J 7 bases, with 21 bases left between them. Germline CDR1 and CDR2: MGHDK and SYGVNS. The CDR3, as DNA: TGTGCCAGCAGAAGGATGGGAGGAGGGGAAGCTGGCTACACCTTC. This sequence encodes CASRRMGGGEAGYTF.

The V gene is TRBV6-6, the J gene TRBJ1-5; no reliable D call. The CDR3 spans 13 residues. With 4 bases removed from V and 0 bases from J, the gap between germline ends came to 4 bases. Looked up from germline, CDR1 is MNHNY and CDR2 is SVGAGI (reference sequence). The CDR3 DNA follows: TGTGCCAGCAGTTTAAATAGCAATCAGCCCCAGCATTTT. This sequence encodes CASSLNSNQPQHF.

This clone turned up a few times. The rearrangement uses TRBV9 and TRBJ1-4, with 8 bases that match TRBD1. The trim removed 3 bases at V and 0 bases at J, leaving 4 bases unmatched. Germline lookup yields CDR1 SGDLS and CDR2 YYNGEE. The length of the CDR3 is 16 residues. CDR3 bases: TGTGCCAGCAGCGACGGACAGGGAGCAACTAATGAAAAACTGTTTTTT. Residues: CASSDGQGATNEKLFF.

This chain connects TRBV29-1 to TRBJ1-2, with D possibly matching TRBD1 (5 bases). CDR1 is SQVTM, CDR2 ANQGSEA, per germline. This CDR3 is built from 12 residues. Trimming took off 7 bases at V and 4 bases at J, with 13 bases between the two ends. CDR3 protein: CSALRTSYGYTF. The CDR3 DNA sequence: TGCAGCGCCCTGAGGACAAGCTATGGCTACACCTTC.

The rearrangement joins TRBV29-1 to TRBJ2-3; D is perhaps TRBD2 (6 bases). The V gene lost 0 bases and the J gene lost 2 bases, with 30 bases spanning the gap. The CDR3 is 21 residues long. Germline-derived CDR1 and CDR2 are SQVTM and ANQGSEA. CDR3 in amino acids: CSVEDLYSEGIAPLYTDTQYF. The CDR3 coding sequence is TGCAGCGTTGAAGATTTGTATTCGGAGGGAATCGCCCCGTTGTACACAGATACGCAGTATTTT.

The chain is built from TRBV5-4 and TRBJ2-7, with 9 bases matching TRBD1. The CDR3 spans 17 residues. With V trimmed by 2 bases and J by 2 bases, 11 bases remained unmatched. Germline V lookup: CDR1 SGHNT, CDR2 YYREEE (reference sequence). The CDR3 coding sequence is TGTGCCAGCAGCTTTAACCCCACAGGGGGCGGGACCTACGAGCAGTACTTC. Its translation: CASSFNPTGGGTYEQYF.

The rearrangement uses TRBV5-1 and TRBJ2-2, with 9 nucleotides matching TRBD1. The CDR3 has 16 amino acids. V lost 5 bases, J lost 6 bases, and 11 bases stayed unmatched. Germline loops: CDR1 SGHRS, CDR2 YFSETQ. The CDR3 DNA reads as TGCGCCAGCAGATACGTGACAGGGGGAATCGCCGGGGAGCTGTTTTTT. Protein product: CASRYVTGGIAGELFF.

The chain employs TRBV5-8 and TRBJ2-5, with D possibly matching TRBD1 (6 bases). The CDR3 sequence is 15 residues long. Germline V lookup: CDR1 SGHTS, CDR2 YDEGEE. The V end lost 2 bases, the J end lost 3 bases, and 14 bases lay between the germline ends. The CDR3 DNA reads TGTGCCAGCAGCTTAGCCCACAGGGTGAAAGAGACCCAGTACTTC. Residues: CASSLAHRVKETQYF.

The gene calls are TRBV6-5 and TRBJ1-6, with D tentatively TRBD1 (5 bases). Trimming pared 4 bases from V and 0 bases from J, leaving 10 bases between. CDR1 and CDR2 (germline): MNHEY, SVGAGI. This CDR3 has 16 amino acids. The CDR3 sequence is CASSWGGSSYNSPLHF. For the CDR3, the DNA is TGTGCCAGCAGTTGGGGGGGAAGCTCCTATAATTCACCCCTCCACTTT.

The rearrangement uses TRBV2 and TRBJ2-7, with 8 positions matching TRBD2. J was trimmed by 2 bases and V by 0 bases; bases with no gene match: 15. Germline V gene data show CDR1 as SNHLY and CDR2 as FYNNEI. CDR3 length: 19 amino acids. CDR3 amino acids: CASSEAQTGGEFLPYEQYF. Written as DNA, the CDR3 is TGTGCCAGCAGTGAAGCGCAGACGGGAGGGGAGTTCCTTCCCTACGAGCAGTACTTC.

This clone was seen only once. The gene calls are TRBV5-1 and TRBJ1-1, with 9 bases identical to TRBD1. The CDR3 runs 16 residues. Per germline, CDR1 SGHRS and CDR2 YFSETQ. Trimming at V came to 0 bases and at J to 1 base, leaving 4 bases not matched to a gene. The CDR3 sequence: CASSLALQGANTEAFF. CDR3 sequence (DNA): TGCGCCAGCAGCTTGGCCTTACAGGGGGCGAACACTGAAGCTTTCTTT.

This clone was seen only once. The gene calls are TRBV6-1 and TRBJ2-3, with D possibly matching TRBD2 (6 bases). V was pared by 2 bases and J by 3 bases, with 21 bases between. The V gene's germline CDR1 is MNHNS and CDR2 SASEGT. The length of the CDR3 is 18 residues. The CDR3, as DNA: TGTGCCAGCAGTGAAACCCTAGCGTCGGCACCCTGGACAGATACGCAGTATTTT. Translated, it gives CASSETLASAPWTDTQYF.

The chain employs TRBV6-6 and TRBJ2-7; a possible D gene is TRBD1 (5 bases). V was clipped by 2 bases and J by 5 bases, with 10 bases between them. The V gene's germline CDR1 is MNHNY and CDR2 SVGAGI (reference sequence). The CDR3 runs 13 residues. Here the CDR3 DNA reads TGTGCCAGCAGTTACGGGATCAGGGACGAGCAGTACTTC. This codes for CASSYGIRDEQYF.

This rearrangement joins TRBV15 to TRBJ2-1; D perhaps matches TRBD1 (5 bases). The V and J ends lost 0 bases and 0 bases respectively, with 12 bases between them. The CDR3 sequence is 17 residues long. CDR1 and CDR2 from the germline V gene are LNHNV and YYDKDF (reference sequence). The CDR3 sequence is CATSRDQTASSYNEQFF. In DNA, the CDR3 is TGTGCCACCAGCAGAGATCAGACAGCAAGCTCCTACAATGAGCAGTTCTTC.

This clone has a single count. This rearrangement joins TRBV2 to TRBJ2-1; 15 nucleotides agree with TRBD2. CDR1 and CDR2 (germline): SNHLY, FYNNEI. The CDR3 length is 14 residues. With 10 bases clipped from V and 5 bases from J, the junction kept 3 bases outside the gene matches. The CDR3 DNA follows: TGTGCCACTGGACTAGCGGGAGGGAACAATGAGCAGTTCTTC. Translated, it gives CATGLAGGNNEQFF.

V and J are TRBV7-2 and TRBJ2-1; 9 bases align to TRBD2. V shed 6 bases, J shed 4 bases, and the junction held 4 bases outside the gene matches. Germline assignment: CDR1 SGHTA and CDR2 FQGNSA. This CDR3 is 14 amino acids long. The CDR3 DNA is TGTGCCAGCAGGCGACTAGCGGAATACAATGAGCAGTTCTTC. Translation gives CASRRLAEYNEQFF.